The 24 T cell receptor beta chains listed next were all sequenced from one sample in a study of blood T cell repertoires in COVID-19. Data came from immunoSEQ multiplex PCR; TCRdb stores just in-frame clones and leaves some out. The sample includes some 130,000 clones, around 73% seen only once; the top ten take around 9.9%. The source material was peripheral blood. The receptors stem from a man in his 60s who had recovered from COVID-19.

The chain combines TRBV18 with TRBJ1-2, with 9 bases lining up with TRBD1. Losses at the gene ends were 4 bases for V and 1 base for J; bases not matched to a gene: 1. Germline CDR1 is KGHSH and CDR2 is LQKENI. The CDR3 loop spans 14 amino acids. The CDR3 sequence is CASSLGQGNYGYTF. The DNA for the CDR3 is TGTGCCAGCTCACTGGGACAGGGTAACTATGGCTACACCTTC.

This clone was observed once. DNA for the CDR3: TGTGCCAGCACAAGGGAGAACTCCTACGAGCAGTACTTC. It encodes CASTRENSYEQYF. The chain links TRBV2 to TRBJ2-7; weak D call: TRBD2 (5 bases). CDR1 and CDR2 (germline): SNHLY, FYNNEI. Trimming removed 7 bases from V and 0 bases from J, with 10 bases in between. This CDR3 has 13 residues.

This chain connects TRBV23-1 to TRBJ2-7; TRBD1 matches at 8 bases. TRBV23-1 is marked as an open reading frame, function uncertain. This CDR3 is 14 amino acids long. V dropped 6 bases and J dropped 5; count of bases not matched to a gene: 9. This chain's CDR3 is CASRTGTGVDEQYF. CDR3 nucleotides: TGCGCCAGCAGAACCGGGACAGGAGTTGACGAGCAGTACTTC.

The V gene is TRBV19, the J gene TRBJ1-2; 9 positions match TRBD1. Germline V gene sequence: CDR1 LNHDA, CDR2 SQIVND (reference sequence). There are 14 residues in the CDR3. Unmatched junction bases numbered 5, after V lost 5 bases and J lost 4 bases. CDR3 sequence reads: CASSRQGDIYGYTF. The CDR3 DNA reads as TGTGCCAGTAGTCGACAGGGGGACATCTATGGCTACACCTTC.

V is TRBV29-1 and J is TRBJ2-1; 8 bases line up with TRBD1. Germline assignment: CDR1 SQVTM and CDR2 ANQGSEA. V lost 7 bases to trimming and J lost 6 bases; unmatched junction nucleotides: 8. The length of the CDR3 is 13 residues. The CDR3 region is CSAETGGGNEQFF. As DNA, the CDR3 is TGCAGCGCGGAAACAGGGGGAGGCAATGAGCAGTTCTTC.

The chain is built from TRBV28 and TRBJ1-4; D not certain. The CDR3 totals 15 residues. CDR1 and CDR2 from the germline V gene are MDHEN and SYDVKM. Trimming stripped 2 bases from V and 5 bases from J, with 12 bases between. The CDR3 bases are TGTGCCAGCAGTTTAGTAACAGCTCCCAATGAAAAACTGTTTTTT. This translates into CASSLVTAPNEKLFF.

The V gene is TRBV2, the J gene TRBJ2-1; perhaps TRBD2 as D (5 bases). This CDR3 region has 14 residues. Trimming took off 6 bases at V and 3 bases at J, with 12 bases between the two ends. Germline V CDR1 and CDR2: SNHLY, FYNNEI. This CDR3 reads CASRFPGDYNEQFF. CDR3 coding DNA: TGTGCCAGCAGATTCCCCGGGGACTACAATGAGCAGTTCTTC.

Only one count was recorded for this clone. The chain is built from TRBV5-4 and TRBJ1-4; perhaps TRBD1 as D (5 bases). V lost 2 bases and J lost 0, with 17 bases in between. There are 18 residues in the CDR3. In germline, CDR1 is SGHNT, CDR2 YYREEE (reference sequence). The CDR3 spells CASSFRGRARATNEKLFF. CDR3 nucleotides: TGTGCCAGCAGCTTTAGGGGCAGGGCTCGCGCAACTAATGAAAAACTGTTTTTT.

This rearrangement joins TRBV4-2 to TRBJ1-5; possible D gene TRBD1, 5 bases. Germline V gene lookup returns CDR1 LGHNA and CDR2 YNFKEQ. Trimming removed 0 bases from V and 11 bases from J, with 14 bases in between. This CDR3 is 14 amino acids long. CDR3 DNA sequence: TGTGCCAGCAGCCAAGATTGGCAGGGCCAAGCCCAGCATTTT. This translates into CASSQDWQGQAQHF.

The chain combines TRBV9 with TRBJ2-3, with TRBD2 as a possible D gene (6 bases). Trimming removed 0 bases at V and 0 bases at J, with 11 bases between. This CDR3 contains 16 residues. CDR1 and CDR2 (germline): SGDLS, YYNGEE. The CDR3 bases are TGTGCCAGCAGCGTAGGGCTAGCGTACAGCACAGATACGCAGTATTTT. As protein: CASSVGLAYSTDTQYF.

V is TRBV10-3 and J is TRBJ1-4, with D possibly TRBD1 on 5 matching bases. Trimming stripped 0 bases from V and 2 bases from J, with 7 bases between. The CDR3 is 15 amino acids. Germline assignment: CDR1 ENHRY and CDR2 SYGVKD. CDR3 region: CAISESRGTNEKLFF. CDR3 in DNA: TGTGCCATCAGTGAGTCTAGGGGTACTAATGAAAAACTGTTTTTT.

In its sample, this clone was seen once. The genes are TRBV6-2 or TRBV6-3 and TRBJ2-3; tentatively, D is TRBD2 (7 bases). This CDR3 has 16 residues. Germline V gives CDR1 MNHEY, CDR2 SVGEGT. V lost 4 bases and J 0 bases, leaving 14 bases between the germline ends. CDR3 in DNA: TGTGCCAGCAGTTGGCGGGGGCCTACTAGCACAGATACGCAGTATTTT. Its protein product is CASSWRGPTSTDTQYF.

This clone has more than one count but fewer than ten. The rearrangement joins TRBV11-2 to TRBJ1-2; possible D gene TRBD1, 6 bases. The CDR3 runs to 15 residues. CDR1 and CDR2 (germline): SGHAT, FQNNGV. The V gene lost 4 bases and the J gene lost 2 bases, with 14 bases spanning the gap. The CDR3 loop is CASSSAGAYNYGYTF. The DNA for the CDR3 is TGTGCCAGCAGCTCCGCGGGGGCGTACAACTATGGCTACACCTTC.

The chain employs TRBV28 and TRBJ2-5, with TRBD2 identical over 8 bases. J lost 2 bases, V lost 2 bases, and 7 bases had no gene match. The germline CDR1 and CDR2 sequences are MDHEN and SYDVKM. The CDR3 is 16 amino acids. DNA for the CDR3: TGTGCCAGCAGTTTAGGGGTAGCGGGGCCGCAAGAGACCCAGTACTTC. Translation gives CASSLGVAGPQETQYF.

The rearrangement joins TRBV28 to TRBJ1-5; D is uncertain. With 4 bases removed from V and 1 base from J, the gap between germline ends came to 5 bases. The germline CDR1 and CDR2 sequences are MDHEN and SYDVKM. This CDR3 spans 13 amino acids. Here the CDR3 DNA reads TGTGCCAGCAGTTCCCTAAGCAATCAGCCCCAGCATTTT. Residues: CASSSLSNQPQHF.

The rearrangement uses TRBV9 and TRBJ2-3, with D possibly TRBD2 on 6 matching bases. Trimming removed 1 base at V and 5 bases at J, with 11 bases between. The CDR3 spans 14 residues. Germline lookup yields CDR1 SGDLS and CDR2 YYNGEE. The CDR3 loop reads CASSVTYGGDTQYF. Written as DNA, the CDR3 is TGTGCCAGCAGCGTAACTTACGGGGGAGATACGCAGTATTTT.

This clone was detected only a few times. V gene TRBV6-5 combines with J gene TRBJ1-6; 7 nucleotides match TRBD1. The V and J ends lost 2 bases and 10 bases, in that order; junction bases with no gene match: 5. The CDR3 is 14 amino acids. Germline V lookup: CDR1 MNHEY, CDR2 SVGAGI. In nucleotides, the CDR3 is TGTGCCAGCAGTTACGAGGGGGCCAGCTCACCCCTCCACTTT. It translates to CASSYEGASSPLHF.

Details on this clone: Germline is not matched at one junction end, which may reflect a read error. The chain couples TRBV28 to TRBJ2-7, with TRBD1 matching 7 bases. Germline CDR1 and CDR2: MDHEN and SYDVKM. CDR3 length: 15 residues. The CDR3 protein is CASSSPPLLTGMMNF. CDR3 nucleotide sequence: TGTGCCAGCAGTTCTCCCCCCCTCCTGACAGGGATGATGAACTTC. Supplemented by reference TRBV28 and TRBJ2-7, the full variable domain reads DVKVTQSSRYLVKRTGEKVFLECVQDMDHENMFWYRQDPGLGLRLIYFSYDVKMKEKGDIPEGYSVSREKKERFSLILESASTNQTSMYLCASSSPPLLTGMMNFGPGTRLTVT.

The J gene is TRBJ2-3, the V gene TRBV27; D uncertain. The CDR3 loop spans 16 amino acids. Germline V gives CDR1 MNHEY, CDR2 SMNVEV (reference sequence). Trimming pared 5 bases from V and 1 base from J, leaving 16 bases between. The chain's CDR3 is CASSPPSGRGTDTQYF. The CDR3, as DNA: TGTGCCAGCAGTCCACCTTCAGGCCGCGGCACAGATACGCAGTATTTT.

This chain uses TRBV12-3 or TRBV12-4 with TRBJ1-2, with D possibly TRBD1 on 6 matching bases. The germline V and J ends were trimmed by 3 bases and 4 bases, with 6 bases remaining between them. This CDR3 has 12 amino acids. The CDR3 loop reads CASSLDSYGYTF. CDR3 in DNA: TGTGCCAGCAGTTTGGACAGCTATGGCTACACCTTC.

This sequence joins TRBV7-8 and TRBJ1-5; 9 bases are a match to TRBD1. This CDR3 has 15 amino acids. Per germline, CDR1 SGHVS and CDR2 FQNEAQ. Trimming took 1 base from V and 3 from J; bases not matched to a gene: 1. The CDR3 is CASSLGTGDNQPQHF. CDR3 DNA sequence: TGTGCCAGCAGCTTAGGGACAGGGGACAATCAGCCCCAGCATTTT.

The V call is TRBV5-1, the J call TRBJ1-4, with unresolved D. V was shortened by 4 bases and J by 3 bases, with 10 bases between the two germline ends. In germline, CDR1 is SGHRS, CDR2 YFSETQ. CDR3 length: 14 amino acids. The CDR3 protein is CASSARASNEKLFF. CDR3 bases: TGCGCCAGCAGCGCCCGAGCCTCTAATGAAAAACTGTTTTTT.

This clone was counted once. The chain uses TRBV6-5 and TRBJ1-2, with TRBD1 as a possible D gene (6 bases). CDR3 size: 16 residues. Germline lookup yields CDR1 MNHEY and CDR2 SVGAGI. Trimming stripped 2 bases from V and 4 bases from J, with 17 bases between. The CDR3 protein is CASSYGVIRGAYGYTF. The CDR3 DNA follows: TGTGCCAGCAGTTACGGTGTTATTCGGGGGGCCTATGGCTACACCTTC.

The CDR3 sequence is CASSERPDSYNSPLHF. In DNA form, the CDR3 reads TGTGCCAGCAGTGAAAGGCCCGACAGTTATAATTCACCCCTCCACTTT. The V and J genes are TRBV6-1 and TRBJ1-6; possible D gene TRBD1, 5 bases. Germline V gives CDR1 MNHNS, CDR2 SASEGT. Trimming cost V 2 bases and J 4 bases, with 12 bases left between them. This CDR3 has 16 residues.